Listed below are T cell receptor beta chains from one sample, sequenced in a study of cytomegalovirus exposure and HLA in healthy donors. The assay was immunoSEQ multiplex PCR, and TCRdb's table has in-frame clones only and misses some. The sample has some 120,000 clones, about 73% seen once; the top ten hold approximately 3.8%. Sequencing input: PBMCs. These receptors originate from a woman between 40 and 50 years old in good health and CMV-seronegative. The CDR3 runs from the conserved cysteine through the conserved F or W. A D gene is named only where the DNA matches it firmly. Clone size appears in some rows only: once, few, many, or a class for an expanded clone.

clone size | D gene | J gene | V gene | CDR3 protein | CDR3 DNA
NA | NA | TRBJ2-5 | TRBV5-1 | CASSKEIALRETQYF | TGCGCCAGCAGCAAAGAGATAGCCCTCCGGGAGACCCAGTACTTC
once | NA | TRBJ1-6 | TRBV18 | CASSRETWGPLHF | TGTGCCAGCTCACGGGAGACTTGGGGACCCCTCCACTTT
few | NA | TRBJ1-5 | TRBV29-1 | CSVLTAEHGNQPQHF | TGCAGCGTCTTAACCGCCGAGCACGGCAATCAGCCCCAGCATTTT
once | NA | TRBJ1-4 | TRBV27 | CASSLDGGRGEKLFF | TGTGCCAGCAGTTTGGACGGGGGGCGCGGTGAAAAACTGTTTTTT
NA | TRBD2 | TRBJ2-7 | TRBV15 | CATSRPGLAGGYEQYF | TGTGCCACCAGCAGACCTGGACTAGCGGGAGGCTACGAGCAGTACTTC
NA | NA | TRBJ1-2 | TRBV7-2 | CASSRQDYGYGYTF | TGTGCCAGCAGCCGACAGGATTACGGGTATGGCTACACCTTC
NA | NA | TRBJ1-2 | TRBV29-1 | CSVEDPRTFGYTF | TGCAGCGTTGAAGATCCTAGAACGTTTGGCTACACCTTC
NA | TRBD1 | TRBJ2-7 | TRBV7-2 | CASSKTGDDLYEQYF | TGTGCCAGCAGCAAGACAGGGGACGATCTGTACGAGCAGTACTTC
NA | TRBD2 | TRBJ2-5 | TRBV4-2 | CASSQWGLGETQYF | TGTGCCAGCAGCCAATGGGGACTAGGAGAGACCCAGTACTTC
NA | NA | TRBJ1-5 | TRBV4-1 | CASSQGQGTKPQHF | TGCGCCAGCAGCCAAGGCCAAGGTACTAAGCCCCAGCATTTT
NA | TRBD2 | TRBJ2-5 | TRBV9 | CASSRGLAGIEETQYF | TGTGCCAGCAGCAGAGGTCTAGCGGGGATTGAAGAGACCCAGTACTTC
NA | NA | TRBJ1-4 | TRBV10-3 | CAISDQGSDEKLFF | TGTGCCATCAGTGATCAGGGGTCGGATGAAAAACTGTTTTTT
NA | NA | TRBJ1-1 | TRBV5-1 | CASSWGGRTNPEAFF | TGCGCCAGCAGTTGGGGAGGACGGACGAACCCTGAAGCTTTCTTT
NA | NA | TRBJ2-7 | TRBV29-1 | CSVEGRDPYEQYF | TGCAGCGTTGAAGGTCGGGATCCATACGAGCAGTACTTC
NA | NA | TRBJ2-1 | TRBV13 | CASSPLSEQFF | TGTGCCAGCAGCCCCCTGTCTGAGCAGTTCTTC
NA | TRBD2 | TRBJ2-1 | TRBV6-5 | CASSYGGSGYNEQFF | TGTGCCAGCAGTTACGGCGGGAGTGGGTACAATGAGCAGTTCTTC
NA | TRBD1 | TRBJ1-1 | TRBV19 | CASSTPGQLEAFF | TGTGCCAGTAGTACCCCGGGACAGCTAGAAGCTTTCTTT
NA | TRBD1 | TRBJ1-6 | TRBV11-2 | CASRRPGGNSPLHF | TGTGCCAGCCGTAGGCCAGGGGGTAATTCACCCCTCCACTTT
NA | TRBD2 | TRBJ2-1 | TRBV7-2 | CASSGGLAGPVTEQFF | TGTGCCAGCAGCGGAGGACTAGCTGGCCCGGTGACGGAGCAGTTCTTC
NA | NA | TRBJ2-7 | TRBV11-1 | CASSSRLFYEQYF | TGTGCCAGCAGCTCCCGGTTATTCTACGAGCAGTACTTC
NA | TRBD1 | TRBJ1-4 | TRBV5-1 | CASSLGQGAHEKLFF | TGCGCCAGCAGCTTGGGACAGGGGGCGCATGAAAAACTGTTTTTT
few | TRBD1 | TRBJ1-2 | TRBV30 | CAYATGGGQGYGYTF | TGTGCCTACGCAACCGGGGGGGGACAGGGCTATGGCTACACCTTC
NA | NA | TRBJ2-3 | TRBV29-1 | CSVDRADTQYF | TGCAGCGTTGACAGGGCAGATACGCAGTATTTT
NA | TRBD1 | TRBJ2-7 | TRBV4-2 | CASSQDLVWDRTHEQYF | TGTGCCAGCAGCCAAGACTTGGTATGGGACAGGACCCACGAGCAGTACTTC
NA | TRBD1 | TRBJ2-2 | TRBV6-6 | CASSPRQGRTGELFF | TGTGCCAGCAGTCCAAGACAGGGGAGGACCGGGGAGCTGTTTTTT
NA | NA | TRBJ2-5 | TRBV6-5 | CASFDLSGETQYF | TGTGCCAGCTTCGACCTCAGCGGGGAGACCCAGTACTTC
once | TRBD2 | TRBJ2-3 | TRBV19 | CASSRLASGRRTDTQYF | TGTGCCAGTAGTAGACTTGCTAGCGGGAGACGAACAGATACGCAGTATTTT
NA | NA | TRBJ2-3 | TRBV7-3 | CASSSKTDSSTDTQYF | TGTGCCAGCAGCTCAAAAACAGATTCTAGCACAGATACGCAGTATTTT
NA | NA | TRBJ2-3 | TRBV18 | CASSPAGPAGDTQYF | TGTGCCAGCTCACCAGCGGGACCAGCTGGGGATACGCAGTATTTT
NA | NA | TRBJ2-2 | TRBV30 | CAWRPESGELFF | TGTGCCTGGAGACCTGAGAGCGGGGAGCTGTTTTTT
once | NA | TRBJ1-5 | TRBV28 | CASSFIRDQPQHF | TGTGCCAGCAGTTTTATTCGGGATCAGCCCCAGCATTTT
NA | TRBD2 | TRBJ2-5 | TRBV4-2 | CASSPRGSGRAQETQYF | TGTGCCAGCAGCCCTCGGGGTAGCGGGAGGGCCCAGGAGACCCAGTACTTC
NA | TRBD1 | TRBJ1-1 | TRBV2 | CASSEGDRGGTEAFF | TGTGCCAGCAGTGAGGGGGACAGGGGGGGCACTGAAGCTTTCTTT
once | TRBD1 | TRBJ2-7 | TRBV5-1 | CASSPLGQGAGGEQYF | TGCGCCAGCAGCCCACTGGGACAGGGGGCTGGGGGCGAGCAGTACTTC
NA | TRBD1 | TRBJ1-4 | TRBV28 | CASSGQGLNEKLFF | TGTGCCAGCAGCGGACAGGGGCTTAATGAAAAACTGTTTTTT
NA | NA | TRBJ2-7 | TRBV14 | CASSQVAVPYEQYF | TGTGCCAGCAGCCAAGTAGCGGTCCCCTACGAGCAGTACTTC
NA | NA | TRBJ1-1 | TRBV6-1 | CASKESEAFF | TGTGCCAGCAAGGAGAGTGAAGCTTTCTTT
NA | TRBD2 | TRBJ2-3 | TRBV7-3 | CASSAGGPDGTQYF | TGTGCCAGCAGCGCGGGGGGGCCAGACGGAACGCAGTATTTT
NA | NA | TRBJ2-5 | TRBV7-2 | CASSLSTGGGGTQYF | TGTGCCAGCAGCTTAAGTACCGGGGGTGGGGGGACCCAGTACTTC
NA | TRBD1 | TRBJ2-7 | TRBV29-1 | CSARVGDSSYEQYF | TGCAGCGCCCGGGTCGGGGACAGCTCCTACGAGCAGTACTTC
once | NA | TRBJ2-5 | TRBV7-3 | CASSRDGGETQYF | TGTGCCAGCAGCCGAGATGGAGGGGAGACCCAGTACTTC
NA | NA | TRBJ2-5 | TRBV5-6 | CASSWTEFQETQYF | TGTGCCAGCAGCTGGACAGAGTTCCAAGAGACCCAGTACTTC
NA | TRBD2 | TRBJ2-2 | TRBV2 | CASSDLAGGAGELFF | TGTGCCAGCAGTGACCTGGCGGGGGGGGCCGGGGAGCTGTTTTTT
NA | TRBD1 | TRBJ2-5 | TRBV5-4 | CASSLGTGGETQYF | TGTGCCAGCAGCTTAGGGACAGGGGGAGAGACCCAGTACTTC
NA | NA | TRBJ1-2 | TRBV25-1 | CASRGPHGYTF | TGTGCCAGCAGGGGCCCCCATGGCTACACCTTC
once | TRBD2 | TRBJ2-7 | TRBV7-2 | CASSWGLAGSYEQYF | TGTGCCAGCAGCTGGGGACTAGCAGGCTCCTACGAGCAGTACTTC
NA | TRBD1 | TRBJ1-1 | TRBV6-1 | CASSRGQGTTDAFF | TGTGCCAGCAGCCGGGGACAGGGTACTACGGATGCTTTCTTT
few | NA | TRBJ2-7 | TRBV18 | CASVSPEGWSNEQYF | TGTGCCAGCGTATCCCCCGAGGGATGGAGCAACGAGCAGTACTTC
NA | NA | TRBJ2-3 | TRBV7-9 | CASSLGGRITDTQYF | TGTGCCAGCAGCTTAGGTGGCAGGATCACAGATACGCAGTATTTT
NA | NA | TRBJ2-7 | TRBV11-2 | CASRHGEYEQYF | TGTGCCAGTCGTCACGGGGAATACGAGCAGTACTTC